The 26 T cell receptor beta chains below were found in one sample sequenced in a study of blood T cell repertoires in COVID-19. TCRdb's table, derived via immunoSEQ multiplex PCR, lists solely in-frame clones and lacks some. This table has hundreds of thousands of clones, just under 90% appearing once. The sequencing sample was made of peripheral blood. These receptors were taken from a young woman with acute or convalescent COVID-19.

The J gene is TRBJ1-5, the V gene TRBV23-1; 8 bases fit TRBD1. TRBV23-1 is an ORF, with its function uncertain. The CDR3 covers 17 residues. With V trimmed by 3 bases and J by 0 bases, 7 bases remained unmatched. The CDR3 reads CASSHLRTGYSNQPQHF. The CDR3 nucleotides read TGCGCCAGCAGTCACCTAAGGACAGGGTATAGCAATCAGCCCCAGCATTTT.

V and J are TRBV7-8 and TRBJ2-7, with a possible D match to TRBD1 (6 bases). The CDR3 loop spans 15 amino acids. CDR1 is SGHVS, CDR2 FQNEAQ, per germline. V shed 1 base and J shed 4 bases, with 14 bases lying between them. In nucleotides, the CDR3 is TGTGCCAGCAGCTTAGTCCCAGGGGCGGAGTACGAGCAGTACTTC. Its protein is CASSLVPGAEYEQYF.

This sequence joins TRBV9 and TRBJ1-4; TRBD1 is a possible D gene (6 bases). The germline CDR1 and CDR2 sequences are SGDLS and YYNGEE. The CDR3 contains 16 residues. The V end lost 0 bases, the J end lost 8 bases, and 17 bases lay between the germline ends. CDR3 DNA sequence: TGTGCCAGCAGCGTAGATCCCCGGCCAGGACAGGAAAAACTGTTTTTT. It yields the protein CASSVDPRPGQEKLFF.

This chain joins TRBV6-5 and TRBJ1-1; 8 bases align to TRBD1. Trimming took 2 bases from V and 5 from J; bases not matched to a gene: 4. Germline V gives CDR1 MNHEY, CDR2 SVGAGI. The CDR3 length is 14 residues. CDR3 amino acids: CASSYGQGWTEAFF. The CDR3 nucleotides are TGTGCCAGCAGTTACGGACAGGGTTGGACTGAAGCTTTCTTT.

The chain couples TRBV5-1 to TRBJ1-3, with a tentative D call TRBD1 (6 bases). There are 14 residues in the CDR3. CDR1 and CDR2 (germline): SGHRS, YFSETQ. The V end was cut by 4 bases, the J end by 6 bases, with 14 bases between. CDR3 coding DNA: TGCGCCAGCAGCACCCGGGACACAGCAAACACCATATATTTT. This codes for CASSTRDTANTIYF.

The rearrangement joins TRBV5-5 to TRBJ1-1, with D perhaps TRBD1 (5 bases). CDR3 length equals 14 residues. Germline CDR1 reads SGHKS; CDR2 reads YYEKEE (reference sequence). Trimming took 4 bases from V and 3 from J, leaving 13 bases between them. CDR3 residues: CASSPGTGDTEAFF. For the CDR3, the DNA is TGTGCCAGCAGCCCTGGGACTGGGGACACTGAAGCTTTCTTT.

This chain joins TRBV5-1 and TRBJ2-5, with D possibly matching TRBD2 (6 bases). The V and J ends lost 6 bases and 2 bases respectively, with 11 bases between them. In germline, CDR1 is SGHRS, CDR2 YFSETQ. The CDR3 totals 13 residues. The DNA for the CDR3 is TGCGCCAGCACCCCGGAGGGTCAAGAGACCCAGTACTTC. The encoded protein is CASTPEGQETQYF. Using reference TRBV5-1 and TRBJ2-5 for the parts outside the CDR3, the full variable domain is KAGVTQTPRYLIKTRGQQVTLSCSPISGHRSVSWYQQTPGQGLQFLFEYFSETQRNKGNFPGRFSGRQFSNSRSEMNVSTLELGDSALYLCASTPEGQETQYFGPGTRLLVL.

The J gene is TRBJ2-1, the V gene TRBV11-3; D is undetermined. V gave up 1 base and J gave up 5 bases, with 3 bases separating them. Per germline, CDR1 SGHNT and CDR2 YENEEA. This CDR3 comprises 12 residues. The CDR3 bases are TGTGCCAGCAGCTTAGTCGACAATGAGCAGTTCTTC. The encoded protein is CASSLVDNEQFF.

V is TRBV3-1 (or the pseudogene TRBV3-2) and J is TRBJ1-6, with 7 bases identical to TRBD1. The CDR3 is made up of 16 amino acids. V dropped 3 bases and J dropped 15; count of bases not matched to a gene: 17. Germline V gene sequence: CDR1 LGHDT, CDR2 YNNKEL (reference sequence). This CDR3 is CASSHDRDSFLRRLHF. CDR3 in DNA: TGTGCCAGCAGCCACGATAGGGACAGCTTCTTACGACGCCTCCACTTT.

The chain couples TRBV6-1 to TRBJ2-3; 8 bases are shared with TRBD1. The V segment lost 0 bases and the J segment 6 bases; nucleotides outside the gene matches: 8. The germline V gene has CDR1 MNHNS and CDR2 SASEGT. The CDR3 covers 16 residues. The CDR3 bases are TGTGCCAGCAGTGAAGCCCCCCAGGGGGCAGCGGATACGCAGTATTTT. It translates to CASSEAPQGAADTQYF.

This clone was observed once. The V and J genes are TRBV5-1 and TRBJ1-1; D gene ambiguous. This CDR3 is 14 amino acids long. V lost 4 bases and J 6 bases, leaving 16 bases between the germline ends. CDR1 and CDR2 (germline): SGHRS, YFSETQ. The CDR3 DNA reads as TGCGCCAGCAGCCCCCCCCTCGCGGGAGCTGAAGCTTTCTTT. Translating it yields CASSPPLAGAEAFF.

V is TRBV9 and J is TRBJ1-2; D might be TRBD1 (6 bases). V lost 0 bases, J lost 8 bases, and 14 bases lay in between. Germline V gene data show CDR1 as SGDLS and CDR2 as YYNGEE. The CDR3 length is 14 residues. As DNA, the CDR3 is TGTGCCAGCAGCGTAGTACAGGGAGCTAACGGCTACACCTTC. Protein product: CASSVVQGANGYTF.

V usage is TRBV27 and J usage is TRBJ1-2; 8 bases agree with TRBD1. This CDR3 is built from 15 residues. Trimming removed 2 bases from V and 4 bases from J; junction bases left unmatched: 6. Germline assignment: CDR1 MNHEY and CDR2 SMNVEV (reference sequence). The CDR3 region has the DNA TGTGCCAGCAGTTTAAGGGCAGGGGGCGGCTATGGCTACACCTTC. Encoded protein: CASSLRAGGGYGYTF.

J is TRBJ2-2 and V is TRBV6-5; a possible D gene is TRBD2 (6 bases). This CDR3 is built from 16 residues. The V end lost 1 base, the J end lost 0 bases, and 9 bases lay between the germline ends. The germline V gene encodes CDR1 MNHEY and CDR2 SVGAGI. Written as DNA, the CDR3 is TGTGCCAGCAGTTACTTCCAGCGGGCGAACACCGGGGAGCTGTTTTTT. It encodes CASSYFQRANTGELFF.

This rearrangement joins TRBV4-1 to TRBJ2-3, with 9 bases fitting TRBD2. Germline V gives CDR1 MGHRA, CDR2 YSYEKL. This CDR3 contains 18 residues. After removal of 1 base from V and 3 bases from J, the junction contained 11 bases not matched to a gene. The CDR3 reads CASSQGASGASRTDTQYF. The CDR3 DNA sequence: TGCGCCAGCAGCCAAGGGGCTAGCGGGGCCTCAAGGACAGATACGCAGTATTTT.

The rearrangement joins TRBV11-2 to TRBJ1-2, with D perhaps matching TRBD1 (6 bases). V was trimmed by 6 bases and J by 5 bases, leaving 13 bases between them. Germline CDR1 and CDR2: SGHAT and FQNNGV. The CDR3 runs to 13 residues. CDR3 protein: CASRRGGGYGYTF. The DNA for the CDR3 is TGTGCCAGCAGAAGGGGGGGCGGTTATGGCTACACCTTC.

The chain is built from TRBV7-9 and TRBJ1-4, with D tentatively TRBD1 (6 bases). CDR3 length: 17 amino acids. V was pared by 2 bases and J by 0 bases, with 13 bases between. Looked up from germline, CDR1 is SEHNR and CDR2 is FQNEAQ (reference sequence). The CDR3 nucleotides are TGTGCCAGCAGCTTACTCTTGGGGGCGACAACTAATGAAAAACTGTTTTTT. As protein: CASSLLLGATTNEKLFF.

The sample holds a few counts of this clone. V usage is TRBV4-1 and J usage is TRBJ2-2; TRBD2 aligns across 9 bases. The V gene's germline CDR1 is MGHRA and CDR2 YSYEKL. With 4 bases clipped from V and 6 bases from J, the junction kept 6 bases outside the gene matches. This CDR3 comprises 15 residues. CDR3 sequence reads: CASSRGIAGAGELFF. Written as DNA, the CDR3 is TGCGCCAGCAGCCGGGGAATAGCGGGGGCCGGGGAGCTGTTTTTT.

The V call is TRBV29-1, the J call TRBJ2-7; D gene unclear. The CDR3 sequence is 13 residues long. Trimming pared 4 bases from V and 2 bases from J, leaving 12 bases between. Germline loops: CDR1 SQVTM, CDR2 ANQGSEA. CDR3 residues: CSVAGGAPYEQYF. The CDR3 DNA reads TGCAGCGTTGCCGGCGGTGCCCCCTACGAGCAGTACTTC.

This clone was detected only once. The chain is built from TRBV7-9 and TRBJ1-1; D gene uncertain. Germline assignment: CDR1 SEHNR and CDR2 FQNEAQ (reference sequence). This CDR3 is built from 13 residues. V lost 5 bases and J lost 5, with 12 bases in between. The CDR3 reads CASSLLGGTEAFF. The CDR3 bases are TGTGCCAGCAGCCTACTGGGAGGGACTGAAGCTTTCTTT.

V usage is TRBV28 and J usage is TRBJ2-3; D gene unclear. Germline values: CDR1 MDHEN, CDR2 SYDVKM. Trimming pared 5 bases from V and 4 bases from J, leaving 10 bases between. This CDR3 is built from 13 residues. The CDR3 here is CASSPRRPDTQYF. The CDR3 DNA reads TGTGCCAGCAGTCCCCGGCGGCCAGATACGCAGTATTTT.

The chain carries TRBV7-3 and TRBJ2-1; D perhaps matches TRBD1 (6 bases). Germline assignment: CDR1 SGHTA and CDR2 FQGTGA. This CDR3 spans 15 amino acids. Trimming took 5 bases from V and 7 from J, leaving 18 bases between them. CDR3 in amino acids: CASSHGQGTANEQFF. The DNA for the CDR3 is TGTGCCAGCAGCCACGGGCAGGGGACGGCGAATGAGCAGTTCTTC.

This clone is a singleton in its sample. The chain recombines TRBV10-3 with TRBJ2-1, with D perhaps matching TRBD2 (5 bases). Germline CDR1 is ENHRY and CDR2 is SYGVKD. Deletions cut 6 bases from V and 4 bases from J, with 10 bases between. The CDR3 has 13 amino acids. The CDR3 reads CAISGLAYNEQFF. Here the CDR3 DNA reads TGTGCCATCAGCGGACTGGCTTACAATGAGCAGTTCTTC.

This chain joins TRBV20-1 and TRBJ1-5, with D tentatively TRBD1 (6 bases). Germline lookup yields CDR1 DFQATT and CDR2 SNEGSKA (reference sequence). The germline V and J ends were trimmed by 3 bases and 2 bases, with 20 bases remaining between them. The CDR3 totals 17 residues. CDR3 DNA sequence: TGCAGTGCTAGTGAAGGGGGGGTCCTTTTGGGCAATCAGCCCCAGCATTTT. This translates into CSASEGGVLLGNQPQHF.

This clone was picked up one time. The chain employs TRBV2 and TRBJ1-2; D is perhaps TRBD1 (5 bases). CDR3 length: 13 residues. Germline CDR1 is SNHLY and CDR2 is FYNNEI. Between the trimmed V and J ends, which lost 2 bases and 5 bases, there was a span of 9 bases. This CDR3 is CASSEYPGYGYTF. DNA of the CDR3: TGTGCCAGCAGTGAATACCCAGGGTATGGCTACACCTTC.

The gene calls are TRBV6-1 and TRBJ1-5; D gene unclear. Germline-derived CDR1 and CDR2 are MNHNS and SASEGT. There are 15 residues in the CDR3. V shed 2 bases and J shed 0 bases, with 8 bases lying between them. DNA of the CDR3: TGTGCCAGCAGTGAAAATAGCAATAGCAATCAGCCCCAGCATTTT. It specifies CASSENSNSNQPQHF.